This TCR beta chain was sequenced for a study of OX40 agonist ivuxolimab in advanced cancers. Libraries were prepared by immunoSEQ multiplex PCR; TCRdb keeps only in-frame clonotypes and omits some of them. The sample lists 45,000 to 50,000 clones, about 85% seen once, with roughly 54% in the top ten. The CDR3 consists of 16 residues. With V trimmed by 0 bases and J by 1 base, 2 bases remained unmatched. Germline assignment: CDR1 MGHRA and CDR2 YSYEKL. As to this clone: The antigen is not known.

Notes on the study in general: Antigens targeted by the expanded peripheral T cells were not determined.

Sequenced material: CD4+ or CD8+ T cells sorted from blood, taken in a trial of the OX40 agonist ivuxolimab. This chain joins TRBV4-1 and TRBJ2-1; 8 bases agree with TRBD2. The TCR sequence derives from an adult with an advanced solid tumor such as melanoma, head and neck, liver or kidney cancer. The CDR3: CASSQESGGSYNEQFF. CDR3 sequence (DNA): TGCGCCAGCAGCCAAGAAAGCGGGGGATCCTACAATGAGCAGTTCTTC.